These 3 T cell receptor beta chains were sequenced from one sample in a study of T-cell memory formation after mild COVID-19. In TCRdb, the 5' RACE reads were re-called with MiXCR into one record per CDR3 protein. The sample comprises under 550,000 distinct CDR3 sequences, about 20% of which are singletons, and roughly an eighth rests with the top ten. The sample taken for sequencing was PBMCs or a T cell subset sorted from them (not recorded which). The receptors originated from an adult woman who had mild COVID-19 (a few samples of this study predate the infection). Cell type and time point are not known.

The chain carries TRBV12-3 or TRBV12-4 and TRBJ2-1; D perhaps matches TRBD2 (5 bases). V lost 4 bases, J lost 0 bases, and 16 bases lay in between. The CDR3 is 17 amino acids. The CDR3 nucleotides are TGTGCCAGCAGTTGGACTGGAGGACCAAGCTCCTACAATGAGCAGTTCTTC. Its protein is CASSWTGGPSSYNEQFF.

This clonotype showed up just a few times. The chain is built from TRBV4-3 and TRBJ1-1; D is unclear. CDR1 and CDR2 from the germline V gene are LGHNA and YSLEER. Between the trimmed V and J ends, which lost 0 bases and 5 bases, there was a span of 7 bases. This CDR3 is 13 amino acids long. The CDR3 nucleotides read TGCGCCAGCAGCCAAGAAGTTAGGACTGAAGCTTTCTTT. Translated: CASSQEVRTEAFF.

This chain connects TRBV6-1 to TRBJ2-1, with 8 bases aligning to TRBD2. Germline CDR1 MNHNS, CDR2 SASEGT. V trimming: 2 bases; J trimming: 3 bases; junction bases outside the gene matches: 6. The CDR3 has 16 residues. CDR3 in amino acids: CASSEYRSGIYNEQFF. CDR3 coding DNA: TGTGCCAGCAGTGAATACCGTAGCGGGATCTACAATGAGCAGTTCTTC.